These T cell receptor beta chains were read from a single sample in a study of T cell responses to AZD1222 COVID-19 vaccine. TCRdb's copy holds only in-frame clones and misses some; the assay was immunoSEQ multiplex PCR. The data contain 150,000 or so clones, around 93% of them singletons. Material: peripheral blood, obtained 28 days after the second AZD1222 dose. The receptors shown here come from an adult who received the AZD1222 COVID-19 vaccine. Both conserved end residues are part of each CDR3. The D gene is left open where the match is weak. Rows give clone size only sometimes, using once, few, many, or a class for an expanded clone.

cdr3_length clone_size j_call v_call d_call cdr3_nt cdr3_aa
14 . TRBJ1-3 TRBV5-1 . TGCGCCAGCAGCCCTCAGGGGTCTGGAAACACCATATATTTT CASSPQGSGNTIYF
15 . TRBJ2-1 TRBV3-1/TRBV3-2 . TGTGCCAGCAGCCAAGATACCCTAGCCAACAATGAGCAGTTCTTC CASSQDTLANNEQFF
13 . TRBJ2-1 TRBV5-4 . TGTGCCAGCAGCTTGGTTAGTTTAAATGAGCAGTTCTTC CASSLVSLNEQFF
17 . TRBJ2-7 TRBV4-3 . TGCGCCAGCAGCCAAGATTCAGATGGCGGGAGAAGGGGGGAGCAGTACTTC CASSQDSDGGRRGEQYF
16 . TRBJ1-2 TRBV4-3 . TGCGCCAGCAGCCAAGGCCGGGACGCCTCTCCCTATGGCTACACCTTC CASSQGRDASPYGYTF
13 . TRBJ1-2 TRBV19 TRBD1 TGTGCCAGTACCCTAGGGGGCTTGGGGGGCTACACCTTC CASTLGGLGGYTF
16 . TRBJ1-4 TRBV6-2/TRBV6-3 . TGTGCCAGCAGTTCCGGGCTAATCGGGGGGTATGAAAAACTGTTTTTT CASSSGLIGGYEKLFF
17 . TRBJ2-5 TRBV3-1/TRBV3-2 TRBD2 TGTGCCAGCAGCCACGGACTAGCGGGAGGAGAGGGAGAGACCCAGTACTTC CASSHGLAGGEGETQYF
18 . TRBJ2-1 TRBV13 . TGTGCCAGCAATTGGAGGGAACTCAGTCCGCTATACGCCAATGAGCAGTTCTTC CASNWRELSPLYANEQFF
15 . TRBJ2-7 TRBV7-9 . TGTGCCAGCAGCTTATCCAAGGGTCTATTCCACGAGCAGTACTTC CASSLSKGLFHEQYF
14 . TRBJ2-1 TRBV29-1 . TGCAGCGTTGAACTCAACCGGGGGTACAATGAGCAGTTCTTC CSVELNRGYNEQFF
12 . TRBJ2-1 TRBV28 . TGTGCCAGCAGTTCCGGGCCCAATGAGCAGTTCTTC CASSSGPNEQFF
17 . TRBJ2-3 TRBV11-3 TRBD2 TGTGCCAGCAGCTTAGGAAGGGCTAGCGGGAGCACAGATACGCAGTATTTT CASSLGRASGSTDTQYF
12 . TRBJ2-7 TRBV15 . TGTGCCACCAGCAGAGATCTTGGGACCGCCCTCTTC CATSRDLGTALF
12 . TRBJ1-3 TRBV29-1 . TGCAGCGTCCAGAGCTCTGGAAACACCATATATTTT CSVQSSGNTIYF
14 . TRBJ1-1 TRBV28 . TGTGCCAGCAGTTTGTGGGGGACGGGGACTGAAGCTTTCTTT CASSLWGTGTEAFF
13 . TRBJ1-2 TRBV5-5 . TGTGCCAGCAGCATGGGACGGGAAGGCGGCTACACCTTC CASSMGREGGYTF
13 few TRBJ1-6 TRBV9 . TGTGCCAGCAGCGTGCAAGGAAATTCACCCCTCCACTTT CASSVQGNSPLHF
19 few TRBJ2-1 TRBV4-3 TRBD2 TGCGCCAGCAGCCAAGGGGGACTAGCGGGGTGGGTCTCCTACAATGAGCAGTTCTTC CASSQGGLAGWVSYNEQFF
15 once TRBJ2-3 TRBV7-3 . TGTGCCAGCAGCTTAGGTGTGCGGGGCTCAGATACGCAGTATTTT CASSLGVRGSDTQYF
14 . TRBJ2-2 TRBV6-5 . TGTGCCAGCAGTTACAGGATTCGGACCGGGGAGCTGTTTTTT CASSYRIRTGELFF
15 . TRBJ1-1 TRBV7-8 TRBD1 TGTGCCAGCAGCTTTACCGGGACAGGGGAGACTGAAGCTTTCTTT CASSFTGTGETEAFF
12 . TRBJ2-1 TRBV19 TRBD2 TGTGCCAGTAGTAGAGGACTAGCGCCTCAGTTCTTC CASSRGLAPQFF
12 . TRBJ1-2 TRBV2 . TGTGCCAGTGGCGGCGGCGCCTATGGCTACACCTTC CASGGGAYGYTF
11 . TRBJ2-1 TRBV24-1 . TGTGCCACCAGTGAATGGGATGAGCAGTTCTTC CATSEWDEQFF
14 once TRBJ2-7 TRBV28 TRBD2 TGTGCCAGCACACTGCGGGAGGGCCCCTACGAGCAGTACTTC CASTLREGPYEQYF
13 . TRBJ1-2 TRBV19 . TGTGCCAGTAGTACCCCGGGAGACCGGGGCTACACCTTC CASSTPGDRGYTF
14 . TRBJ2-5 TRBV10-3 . TGTGCCATCAGTGCGGGTCTGTCCCAAGAGACCCAGTACTTC CAISAGLSQETQYF
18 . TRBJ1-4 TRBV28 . TGTGCCAGCAGCCCCCCCACCGGGACAACTGCAACTAATGAAAAACTGTTTTTT CASSPPTGTTATNEKLFF
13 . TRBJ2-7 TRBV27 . TGTGCCAGCAGTTTAAGAGGGGGGTACGAGCAGTACTTC CASSLRGGYEQYF
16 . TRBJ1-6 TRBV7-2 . TGTGCCAGCAGCTACACCCCTGGGGGCGAGAATTCACCCCTCCACTTT CASSYTPGGENSPLHF
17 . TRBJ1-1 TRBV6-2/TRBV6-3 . TGTGCCAGCAGTCCCCCAAGCAGGCTACTCATGAACACTGAAGCTTTCTTT CASSPPSRLLMNTEAFF
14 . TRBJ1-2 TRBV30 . TGTGCCTGGGGTAGGGGTTATCTATTCCGTGGCTACACCTTC CAWGRGYLFRGYTF
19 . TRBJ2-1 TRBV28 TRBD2 TGTGCCAGCAGTTTATTCCTGGGACTAGCGACGAGCTCCTACAATGAGCAGTTCTTC CASSLFLGLATSSYNEQFF
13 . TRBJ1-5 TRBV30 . TGTGCCTGGAGTGCCCAGGGAAATCAGCCCCAGCATTTT CAWSAQGNQPQHF
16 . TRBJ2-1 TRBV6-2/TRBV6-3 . TGTGCCAGCAGTTATCCAGGGGCGTCCCCCCACAATGAGCAGTTCTTC CASSYPGASPHNEQFF
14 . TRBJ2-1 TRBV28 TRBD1 TGTGCCAGCAGTTCGAGGACAGGGGACGGTGAGCAGTTCTTC CASSSRTGDGEQFF
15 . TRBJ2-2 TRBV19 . TGTGCCAGTAGTACCGCCGGGGGTCTGACCGGGGAGCTGTTTTTT CASSTAGGLTGELFF
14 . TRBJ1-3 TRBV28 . TGTGCCAGCAGTGAACAGGGCCCTGGAAACACCATATATTTT CASSEQGPGNTIYF
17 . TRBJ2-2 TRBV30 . TGTGCCTGGAGTGTCTCTTGGAGGGTAACGAACACCGGGGAGCTGTTTTTT CAWSVSWRVTNTGELFF
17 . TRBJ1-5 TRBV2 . TGTGCCAGCAGCGGCGGGAGACAGTCCCTTAGCAATCAGCCCCAGCATTTT CASSGGRQSLSNQPQHF
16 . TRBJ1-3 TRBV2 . TGTGCCAGCAGTGAATATCAGGGGTGGACTGGAAACACCATATATTTT CASSEYQGWTGNTIYF
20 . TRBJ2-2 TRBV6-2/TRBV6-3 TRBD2 TGTGCCAGCAGTTCCAGACAGGGTGGTAGCGGGAGCGGTTGGACCGGGGAGCTGTTTTTT CASSSRQGGSGSGWTGELFF
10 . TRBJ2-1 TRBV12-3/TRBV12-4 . TGTGCCAGCAGGGGGACAGAGCAGTTCTTC CASRGTEQFF